This TCR beta chain was sequenced for a study of T cells after yellow fever vaccination. Findings of the study overall: At around 95% for CD4 and roughly 87% for CD8, most primary-vaccination clones showed up again after the booster.

Worth noting for this clonotype: Its antigen is still unknown.

Template-switching 5'RACE yielded the TCR cDNA; a universal primer site and UMIs were added in the process. TCRdb analysed the 5' RACE reads with MiXCR anew, one entry per CDR3 protein. The table records a few hundred thousand distinct CDR3 sequences, about 4% of them present only once. Germline V gene sequence: CDR1 SGHTA, CDR2 FQGNSA. J gave up 7 bases and V 5 bases, and 9 bases lay outside the gene matches. The CDR3 covers 15 residues. The source was PBMCs, collected 5 days after the yellow fever booster vaccination. The J gene is TRBJ2-2, the V gene TRBV7-2; 8 bases are a match to TRBD2. The receptor was isolated from a man between 18 and 29 years old who received the YFV17D yellow fever vaccine. The CDR3 here is CASSPTSGGHGELFF. DNA of the CDR3: TGTGCCAGCAGCCCAACCAGCGGGGGCCACGGGGAGCTGTTTTTT.